A selection of T cell receptor beta chains follows, all from one sample in a study of blood T cell repertoires in COVID-19. Sequenced by immunoSEQ multiplex PCR; TCRdb stores in-frame clones only, minus some. The sample contains about 340,000 clones, around 82% of which appear only once. Sequences were obtained from peripheral blood. The receptors originated from a man under 40 with active or convalescent COVID-19. CDR3s include the opening cysteine and the closing phenylalanine or tryptophan. The order of the fields is J gene, D gene, V gene, clone size, CDR3 DNA, CDR3 protein. D genes are given only for firm matches. Only part of the rows carry a size: once, few, many, or a class if the clone is expanded.

J gene: TRBJ1-2; D gene: TRBD1; V gene: TRBV19; clone size: .; CDR3 DNA: TGTGCCAGCAGGACCCGACAGGGCCCTAACTATGGCTACACCTTC; CDR3 protein: CASRTRQGPNYGYTF
J gene: TRBJ1-1; D gene: .; V gene: TRBV14; clone size: .; CDR3 DNA: TGTGCCAGCAGCCAAGTGGGCAACACTGAAGCTTTCTTT; CDR3 protein: CASSQVGNTEAFF
J gene: TRBJ1-1; D gene: TRBD1; V gene: TRBV6-5; clone size: .; CDR3 DNA: TGTGCCAGCACCCCCACAGGGGGGGTCGCTGAAGCTTTCTTT; CDR3 protein: CASTPTGGVAEAFF
J gene: TRBJ2-3; D gene: .; V gene: TRBV9; clone size: .; CDR3 DNA: TGTGCCAGCAGCCTTTCCGACGGGGCAGATACGCAGTATTTT; CDR3 protein: CASSLSDGADTQYF
J gene: TRBJ2-3; D gene: TRBD2; V gene: TRBV29-1; clone size: .; CDR3 DNA: TGCAGCGTCGCCTCTAGCGGGACTTTCGATACGCAGTATTTT; CDR3 protein: CSVASSGTFDTQYF
J gene: TRBJ2-3; D gene: .; V gene: TRBV7-2; clone size: once; CDR3 DNA: TGTGCCAGCAGTGCCTGGGGGGAAATGGGGTACACAGATACGCAGTATTTT; CDR3 protein: CASSAWGEMGYTDTQYF
J gene: TRBJ2-4; D gene: TRBD2; V gene: TRBV6-2/TRBV6-3; clone size: once; CDR3 DNA: TGTGCCAGCAGTTACCTAGCGGGAGGGCCGGGTCCCGCCAAAAACATTCAGTACTTC; CDR3 protein: CASSYLAGGPGPAKNIQYF
J gene: TRBJ2-5; D gene: .; V gene: TRBV18; clone size: .; CDR3 DNA: TGTGCCAGCCGTCCCGGGAGTCAAGAGACCCAGTACTTC; CDR3 protein: CASRPGSQETQYF
J gene: TRBJ2-1; D gene: TRBD1; V gene: TRBV25-1; clone size: .; CDR3 DNA: TGTGCCAGCAGAGGGACAGGGGGTTACAATGAGCAGTTCTTC; CDR3 protein: CASRGTGGYNEQFF
J gene: TRBJ2-7; D gene: TRBD1; V gene: TRBV5-1; clone size: .; CDR3 DNA: TGCGCCAGCAGCCCTTCTCGGGACAGGCCGTACGAGCAGTACTTC; CDR3 protein: CASSPSRDRPYEQYF
J gene: TRBJ2-5; D gene: TRBD2; V gene: TRBV6-5; clone size: .; CDR3 DNA: TGTGCCAGCAAACCCGGACTAGCCATTCAAGAGACCCAGTACTTC; CDR3 protein: CASKPGLAIQETQYF
J gene: TRBJ1-6; D gene: .; V gene: TRBV7-2; clone size: .; CDR3 DNA: TGTGCCAGCACCCCGGGGGGGGCAAATTCACCCCTCCACTTT; CDR3 protein: CASTPGGANSPLHF
J gene: TRBJ2-3; D gene: TRBD2; V gene: TRBV28; clone size: .; CDR3 DNA: TGTGCCAGCAGTAAGGGACTAGCGGAAGGAGATACGCAGTATTTT; CDR3 protein: CASSKGLAEGDTQYF
J gene: TRBJ1-5; D gene: TRBD1; V gene: TRBV5-8; clone size: once; CDR3 DNA: TGTGCCAGCAGCGAACAGGGGTTTAAACAGCCCCAGCATTTT; CDR3 protein: CASSEQGFKQPQHF
J gene: TRBJ1-2; D gene: .; V gene: TRBV7-8; clone size: few; CDR3 DNA: TGTGCCAGCAGCTTGACGAGCAGGTTCCTACCTAACTATGGCTACACCTTC; CDR3 protein: CASSLTSRFLPNYGYTF
J gene: TRBJ2-5; D gene: TRBD1; V gene: TRBV4-3; clone size: .; CDR3 DNA: TGCGCCAGCAGCCAAGAATTTGACAGGGGGCGCCTAGGAGAGACCCAGTACTTC; CDR3 protein: CASSQEFDRGRLGETQYF
J gene: TRBJ2-5; D gene: TRBD2; V gene: TRBV11-2; clone size: once; CDR3 DNA: TGTGCCAGCAGCTTCTCTTTAGCGGGGGGGGAGACCCAGTACTTC; CDR3 protein: CASSFSLAGGETQYF
J gene: TRBJ2-1; D gene: .; V gene: TRBV19; clone size: .; CDR3 DNA: TGTGCCAGTAGTATTCACCGATACCGTCGGGGTGCGTACAATGAGCAGTTCTTC; CDR3 protein: CASSIHRYRRGAYNEQFF
J gene: TRBJ2-5; D gene: TRBD2; V gene: TRBV6-5; clone size: .; CDR3 DNA: TGTGCCACCCTAGCGGGGGGGGAAGAGACCCAGTACTTC; CDR3 protein: CATLAGGEETQYF
J gene: TRBJ1-3; D gene: .; V gene: TRBV30; clone size: .; CDR3 DNA: TGTGCCTGGAGTCTGCCAGGGAACACCATATATTTT; CDR3 protein: CAWSLPGNTIYF
J gene: TRBJ1-1; D gene: .; V gene: TRBV5-1; clone size: .; CDR3 DNA: TGCGCCAGCCACTCAACAGGGACGGTCTTCACTCGGAACACTGAAGCTTTCTTT; CDR3 protein: CASHSTGTVFTRNTEAFF
J gene: TRBJ1-4; D gene: .; V gene: TRBV30; clone size: few; CDR3 DNA: TGTGCCTGGAGTAAAGGCAGGACTAATGAAAAACTGTTTTTT; CDR3 protein: CAWSKGRTNEKLFF
J gene: TRBJ1-1; D gene: .; V gene: TRBV11-2; clone size: once; CDR3 DNA: TGTGCCAGCAGCTTAGTCTCGGACACTGAAGCTTTCTTT; CDR3 protein: CASSLVSDTEAFF
J gene: TRBJ2-1; D gene: .; V gene: TRBV19; clone size: .; CDR3 DNA: TGTGCCAGTAAAGTTGGGGGACAGAGGGGAGGTGAGCAGTTCTTC; CDR3 protein: CASKVGGQRGGEQFF
J gene: TRBJ1-2; D gene: .; V gene: TRBV5-6; clone size: once; CDR3 DNA: TGTGCCAGCAGCTCCCGGGACAAGCTTGATGGCTACACCTTC; CDR3 protein: CASSSRDKLDGYTF
J gene: TRBJ2-4; D gene: .; V gene: TRBV28; clone size: .; CDR3 DNA: TGTGCCAGCAGTTCGCCCCTAGTTTTCCCCAGAGCCAAAAACATTCAGTACTTC; CDR3 protein: CASSSPLVFPRAKNIQYF
J gene: TRBJ1-1; D gene: .; V gene: TRBV2; clone size: .; CDR3 DNA: TGTGCCAGCAGTGATGGCCAGGTCTACACTGAAGCTTTCTTT; CDR3 protein: CASSDGQVYTEAFF
J gene: TRBJ2-5; D gene: .; V gene: TRBV5-4; clone size: .; CDR3 DNA: TGTGCCAGCAGCTCCCCCGGACAATGGGAGACCCAGTACTTC; CDR3 protein: CASSSPGQWETQYF
J gene: TRBJ1-3; D gene: .; V gene: TRBV23-1; clone size: .; CDR3 DNA: TGCGCCAGCAGTCAAGGGGGACACTCTGGAAACACCATATATTTT; CDR3 protein: CASSQGGHSGNTIYF
J gene: TRBJ2-5; D gene: TRBD2; V gene: TRBV6-2/TRBV6-3; clone size: few; CDR3 DNA: TGTGCCAGCAGCCCTACGGGACTAGCGGGGGGTCTGAGGGAGACCCAGTACTTC; CDR3 protein: CASSPTGLAGGLRETQYF
J gene: TRBJ1-6; D gene: .; V gene: TRBV7-2; clone size: .; CDR3 DNA: TGTGCCAGCAGCCCCCAAGCGGATAGGGGGACACCCCTCCACTTT; CDR3 protein: CASSPQADRGTPLHF
J gene: TRBJ1-1; D gene: .; V gene: TRBV19; clone size: .; CDR3 DNA: TGTGCCAGTAGTACCCTGGACTGGAACACTGAAGCTTTCTTT; CDR3 protein: CASSTLDWNTEAFF
J gene: TRBJ2-3; D gene: .; V gene: TRBV4-3; clone size: .; CDR3 DNA: TGCGCCAGCAGCTCGGGAGGACAGCGCACAGATACGCAGTATTTT; CDR3 protein: CASSSGGQRTDTQYF
J gene: TRBJ1-2; D gene: .; V gene: TRBV6-5; clone size: .; CDR3 DNA: TGTGCCAGCAAGGTCAGCAGGGAAGGCGGCTACACCTTC; CDR3 protein: CASKVSREGGYTF
J gene: TRBJ2-7; D gene: .; V gene: TRBV29-1; clone size: .; CDR3 DNA: TGCAGCGTTTCTACCTTTAGGAGCGGTGCCTACGAGCAGTACTTC; CDR3 protein: CSVSTFRSGAYEQYF
J gene: TRBJ2-7; D gene: .; V gene: TRBV5-1; clone size: many; CDR3 DNA: TGCGCCAGCAGCTTGTCAGTCTTCGACGAGCAGTACTTC; CDR3 protein: CASSLSVFDEQYF
J gene: TRBJ2-1; D gene: TRBD2; V gene: TRBV6-2/TRBV6-3; clone size: .; CDR3 DNA: TGTGCCAGCAGTTGGACTAGCTACTCCTACAATGAGCAGTTCTTC; CDR3 protein: CASSWTSYSYNEQFF
J gene: TRBJ1-4; D gene: TRBD1; V gene: TRBV24-1; clone size: .; CDR3 DNA: TGTGCCACCAGGGGGCGTCCGGGACAGCATAATGAAAAACTGTTTTTT; CDR3 protein: CATRGRPGQHNEKLFF
J gene: TRBJ2-5; D gene: .; V gene: TRBV4-2; clone size: .; CDR3 DNA: TGTGCCAGCAGCCAAGATTTAGGGGGACACGAGACCCAGTACTTC; CDR3 protein: CASSQDLGGHETQYF
J gene: TRBJ1-2; D gene: TRBD1; V gene: TRBV30; clone size: .; CDR3 DNA: TGTGCCCGACTACAGGGGGCGACTGGCTACACCTTC; CDR3 protein: CARLQGATGYTF
J gene: TRBJ2-3; D gene: .; V gene: TRBV11-2; clone size: .; CDR3 DNA: TGTGCCAGCAGCTTACTTTCGGTCACAGATACGCAGTATTTT; CDR3 protein: CASSLLSVTDTQYF
J gene: TRBJ2-1; D gene: TRBD2; V gene: TRBV7-2; clone size: .; CDR3 DNA: TGTGCCAGCAGCTCCCCGGGACTAGGAGAGGGGCAGTTCTTC; CDR3 protein: CASSSPGLGEGQFF
J gene: TRBJ1-5; D gene: .; V gene: TRBV19; clone size: .; CDR3 DNA: TGTGCCAGTAGTAACCGGGGGAGCAATCAGCCCCAGCATTTT; CDR3 protein: CASSNRGSNQPQHF
J gene: TRBJ2-1; D gene: .; V gene: TRBV18; clone size: .; CDR3 DNA: TGTGCCAGCTCACCACCGGACAGAGCGGGGTACAATGAGCAGTTCTTC; CDR3 protein: CASSPPDRAGYNEQFF
J gene: TRBJ1-4; D gene: .; V gene: TRBV4-1; clone size: .; CDR3 DNA: TGCGCCAGCAGCCCCGGACTCTTTGCAACTAATGAAAAACTGTTTTTT; CDR3 protein: CASSPGLFATNEKLFF
J gene: TRBJ2-7; D gene: TRBD1; V gene: TRBV30; clone size: .; CDR3 DNA: TGTGCCTGTGGAAGGGGGCTCTACGAGCAGTACTTC; CDR3 protein: CACGRGLYEQYF
J gene: TRBJ2-7; D gene: TRBD1; V gene: TRBV14; clone size: .; CDR3 DNA: TGTGCCAGCAGCCAAGGGGGGACAGTTCCTAGGAAGTACTTC; CDR3 protein: CASSQGGTVPRKYF
J gene: TRBJ2-7; D gene: .; V gene: TRBV28; clone size: .; CDR3 DNA: TGTGCCAGCAGCCCAGGACAGCCTGGGGTTTACGAGCAGTACTTC; CDR3 protein: CASSPGQPGVYEQYF
J gene: TRBJ2-2; D gene: .; V gene: TRBV28; clone size: .; CDR3 DNA: TGTGCCAGCAGTCTCCACAGGGCCGACACCGGGGAGCTGTTTTTT; CDR3 protein: CASSLHRADTGELFF
J gene: TRBJ1-1; D gene: TRBD1; V gene: TRBV7-9; clone size: once; CDR3 DNA: TGTGCCAGCAGCTCGGACAGGGAGAACACTGAAGCTTTCTTT; CDR3 protein: CASSSDRENTEAFF
J gene: TRBJ1-1; D gene: .; V gene: TRBV30; clone size: .; CDR3 DNA: TGTGCCTGGAGCGGGGGACGGTTGGCTTTCTTT; CDR3 protein: CAWSGGRLAFF
J gene: TRBJ1-1; D gene: .; V gene: TRBV5-1; clone size: .; CDR3 DNA: TGCGCCACCACTGATACGGGGAACACTGAAGCTTTCTTT; CDR3 protein: CATTDTGNTEAFF
J gene: TRBJ2-3; D gene: .; V gene: TRBV9; clone size: .; CDR3 DNA: TGTGCCAGCAGCGATCTGCGGGCTAGCACAGATACGCAGTATTTT; CDR3 protein: CASSDLRASTDTQYF
J gene: TRBJ1-5; D gene: TRBD1; V gene: TRBV4-1; clone size: .; CDR3 DNA: TGCGCCAGCAGCCAAGTCGGGACAGCTCCGAGGCCCCAGCATTTT; CDR3 protein: CASSQVGTAPRPQHF
J gene: TRBJ1-1; D gene: TRBD1; V gene: TRBV4-3; clone size: .; CDR3 DNA: TGCGCCAGCAGCCAAGATCAGTACAGGGGAAACACTGAAGCTTTCTTT; CDR3 protein: CASSQDQYRGNTEAFF
J gene: TRBJ1-5; D gene: .; V gene: TRBV19; clone size: .; CDR3 DNA: TGTGCCAGTAGTACGCCGGACCTTTACAGGGAGCCCCAGCATTTT; CDR3 protein: CASSTPDLYREPQHF
J gene: TRBJ2-7; D gene: TRBD1; V gene: TRBV7-9; clone size: .; CDR3 DNA: TGTGCCAGCAGCTGGGGACAGGGTGGCGAGCAGTACTTC; CDR3 protein: CASSWGQGGEQYF
J gene: TRBJ1-2; D gene: .; V gene: TRBV4-3; clone size: once; CDR3 DNA: TGCGCCAGCAGCCAAGATTACCGGGTAGGGAGTGGCTACACCTTC; CDR3 protein: CASSQDYRVGSGYTF